This T cell receptor (beta chain) was identified during a study of T cell responses to AZD1222 COVID-19 vaccine. With respect to this clone: Its antigen is unidentified.

Whole-study results and caveats: Increases in Spike-specific TCR breadth and depth were seen after two AZD1222 doses. White British donors predominated, females outnumbered males, and clonal diversity was possibly underestimated.

Germline CDR1 reads SGHRS; CDR2 reads YFSETQ. This CDR3 has 15 residues. Deletions cut 1 base from V and 5 bases from J, with 12 bases between. Method: immunoSEQ multiplex PCR; TCRdb's copy keeps in-frame clones and lacks some. Counted here are roughly 79,000 clones, about 91% occurring once; the ten biggest clones make up roughly 7%. The gene calls are TRBV5-1 and TRBJ2-2; tentatively, D is TRBD1 (5 bases). The TCR was taken from an adult in good health. Sequences were derived from peripheral blood, sampled on day 0 of MenACWY control vaccination. The CDR3 DNA reads TGCGCCAGCAGCTTGACGAGGCAGGGAACCGGGGAGCTGTTTTTT. Protein sequence: CASSLTRQGTGELFF.